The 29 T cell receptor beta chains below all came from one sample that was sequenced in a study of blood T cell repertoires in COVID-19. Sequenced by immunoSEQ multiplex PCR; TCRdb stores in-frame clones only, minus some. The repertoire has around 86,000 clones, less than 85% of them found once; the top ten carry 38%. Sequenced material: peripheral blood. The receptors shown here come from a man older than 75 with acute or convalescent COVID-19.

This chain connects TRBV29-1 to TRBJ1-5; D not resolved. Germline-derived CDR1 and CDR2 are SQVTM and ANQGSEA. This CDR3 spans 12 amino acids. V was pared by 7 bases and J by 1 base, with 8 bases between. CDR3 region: CSAQMSNQPQHF. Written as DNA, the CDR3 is TGCAGCGCCCAGATGAGCAATCAGCCCCAGCATTTT.

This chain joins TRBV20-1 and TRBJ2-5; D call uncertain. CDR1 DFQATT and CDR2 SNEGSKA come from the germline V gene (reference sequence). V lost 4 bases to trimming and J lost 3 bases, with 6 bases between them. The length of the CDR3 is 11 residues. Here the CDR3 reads CSATPEETQYF. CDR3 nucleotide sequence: TGCAGTGCTACCCCCGAAGAGACCCAGTACTTC.

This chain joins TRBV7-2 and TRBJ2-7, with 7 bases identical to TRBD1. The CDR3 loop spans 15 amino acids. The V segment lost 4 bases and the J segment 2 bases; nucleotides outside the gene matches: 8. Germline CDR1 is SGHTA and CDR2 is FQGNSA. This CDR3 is CASSSRPGQTYEQYF. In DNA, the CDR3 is TGTGCCAGCAGCTCGCGTCCGGGACAGACCTACGAGCAGTACTTC.

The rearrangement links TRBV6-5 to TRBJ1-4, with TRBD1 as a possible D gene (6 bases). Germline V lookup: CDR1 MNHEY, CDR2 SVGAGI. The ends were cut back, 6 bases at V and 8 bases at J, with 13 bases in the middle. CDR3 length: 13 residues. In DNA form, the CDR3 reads TGTGCCAGCAGACAAAAGGGGGGGGAAAAACTGTTTTTT. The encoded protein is CASRQKGGEKLFF.

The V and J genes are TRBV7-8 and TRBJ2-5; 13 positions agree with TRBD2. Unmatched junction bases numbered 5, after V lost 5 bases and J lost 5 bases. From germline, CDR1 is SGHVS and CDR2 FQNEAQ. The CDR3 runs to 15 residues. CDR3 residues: CASSIGLAGVETQYF. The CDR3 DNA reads TGTGCCAGCAGCATCGGACTAGCGGGAGTGGAGACCCAGTACTTC.

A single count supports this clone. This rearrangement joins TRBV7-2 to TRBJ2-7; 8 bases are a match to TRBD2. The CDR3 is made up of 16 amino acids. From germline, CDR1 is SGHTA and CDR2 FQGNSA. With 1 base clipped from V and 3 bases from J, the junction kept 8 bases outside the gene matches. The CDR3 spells CASSLGFSGLDYEQYF. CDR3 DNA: TGTGCCAGCAGCTTAGGGTTTTCGGGACTAGACTACGAGCAGTACTTC. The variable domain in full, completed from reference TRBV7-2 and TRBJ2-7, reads GAGVSQSPSNKVTEKGKDVELRCDPISGHTALYWYRQSLGQGLEFLIYFQGNSAPDKSGLPSDRFSAERTGGSVSTLTIQRTQQEDSAVYLCASSLGFSGLDYEQYFGPGTRLTVT.

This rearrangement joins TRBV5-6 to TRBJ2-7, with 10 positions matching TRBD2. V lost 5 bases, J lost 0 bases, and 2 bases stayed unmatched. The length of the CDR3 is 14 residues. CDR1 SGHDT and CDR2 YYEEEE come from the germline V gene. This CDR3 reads CASRLAGVSYEQYF. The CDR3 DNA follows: TGTGCCAGCAGGCTAGCGGGAGTCTCCTACGAGCAGTACTTC.

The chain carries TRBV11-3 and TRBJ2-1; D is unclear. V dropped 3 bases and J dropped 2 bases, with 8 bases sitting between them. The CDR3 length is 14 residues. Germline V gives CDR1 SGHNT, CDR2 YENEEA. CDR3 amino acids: CASSFSPAYNEQFF. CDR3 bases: TGTGCCAGCAGCTTTAGCCCTGCCTACAATGAGCAGTTCTTC.

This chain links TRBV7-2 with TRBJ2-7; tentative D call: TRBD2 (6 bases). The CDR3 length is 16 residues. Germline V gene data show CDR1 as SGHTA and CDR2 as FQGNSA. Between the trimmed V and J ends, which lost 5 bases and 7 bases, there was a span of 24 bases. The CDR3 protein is CASSGVGTSRAGEQYF. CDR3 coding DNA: TGTGCCAGCAGCGGGGTAGGGACTTCGAGGGCGGGGGAGCAGTACTTC.

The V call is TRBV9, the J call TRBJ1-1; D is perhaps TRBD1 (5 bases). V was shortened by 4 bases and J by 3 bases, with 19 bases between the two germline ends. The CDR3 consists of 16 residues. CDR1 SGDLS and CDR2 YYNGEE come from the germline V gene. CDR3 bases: TGTGCCAGCAGCCCACGGATGGGGGGGATAGACACTGAAGCTTTCTTT. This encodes CASSPRMGGIDTEAFF.

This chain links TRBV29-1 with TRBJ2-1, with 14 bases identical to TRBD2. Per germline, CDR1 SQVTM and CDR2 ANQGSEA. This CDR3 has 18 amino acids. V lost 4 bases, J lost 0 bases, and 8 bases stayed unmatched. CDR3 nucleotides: TGCAGCGTTGGTTGGACTAGCGGGAGGACGAGCTCCTACAATGAGCAGTTCTTC. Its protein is CSVGWTSGRTSSYNEQFF.

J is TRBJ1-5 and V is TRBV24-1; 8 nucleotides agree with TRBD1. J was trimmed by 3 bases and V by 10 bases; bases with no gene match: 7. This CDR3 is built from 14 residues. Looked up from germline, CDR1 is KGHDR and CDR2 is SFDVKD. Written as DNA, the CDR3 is TGTGCCACTCAGGACAGGGACTTCAATCAGCCCCAGCATTTT. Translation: CATQDRDFNQPQHF.

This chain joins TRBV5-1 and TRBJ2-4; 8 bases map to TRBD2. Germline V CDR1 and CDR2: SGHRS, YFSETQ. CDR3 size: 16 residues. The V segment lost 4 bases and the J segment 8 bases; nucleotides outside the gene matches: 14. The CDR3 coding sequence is TGCGCCAGCAGCCCGTCGGGAGGGGGGGCCGGAGACATTCAGTACTTC. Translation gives CASSPSGGGAGDIQYF.

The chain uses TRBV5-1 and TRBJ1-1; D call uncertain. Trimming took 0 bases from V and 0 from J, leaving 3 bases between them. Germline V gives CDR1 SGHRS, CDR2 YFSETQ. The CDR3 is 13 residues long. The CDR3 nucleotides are TGCGCCAGCAGCTTGGCAGTGAACACTGAAGCTTTCTTT. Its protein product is CASSLAVNTEAFF.

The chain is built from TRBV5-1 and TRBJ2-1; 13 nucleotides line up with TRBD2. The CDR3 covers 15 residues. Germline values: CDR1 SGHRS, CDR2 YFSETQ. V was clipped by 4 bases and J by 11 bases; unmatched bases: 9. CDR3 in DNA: TGCGCCAGCAGCGAGGGACTAGCGGGACAGGGACAGCAGTTCTTC. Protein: CASSEGLAGQGQQFF.

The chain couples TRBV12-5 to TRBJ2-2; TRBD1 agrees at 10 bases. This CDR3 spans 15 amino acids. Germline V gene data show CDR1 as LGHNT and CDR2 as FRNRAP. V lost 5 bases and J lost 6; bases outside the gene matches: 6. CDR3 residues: CASGVGQGTSGELFF. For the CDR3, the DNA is TGTGCTAGTGGTGTGGGACAGGGGACTTCCGGGGAGCTGTTTTTT.

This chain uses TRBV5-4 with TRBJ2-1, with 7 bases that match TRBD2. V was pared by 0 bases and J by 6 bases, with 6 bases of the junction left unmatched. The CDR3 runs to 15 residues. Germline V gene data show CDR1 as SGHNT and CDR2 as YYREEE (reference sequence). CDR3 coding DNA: TGTGCCAGCAGCTTGGTGGCGGGAGTATCCAATGAGCAGTTCTTC. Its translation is CASSLVAGVSNEQFF.

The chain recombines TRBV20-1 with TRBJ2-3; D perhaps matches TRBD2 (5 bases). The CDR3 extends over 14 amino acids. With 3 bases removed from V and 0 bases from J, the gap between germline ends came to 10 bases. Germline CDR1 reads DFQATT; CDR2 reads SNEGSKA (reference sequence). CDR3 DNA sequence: TGCAGTGCTAGTATCGGCGGGAGCACAGATACGCAGTATTTT. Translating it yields CSASIGGSTDTQYF.

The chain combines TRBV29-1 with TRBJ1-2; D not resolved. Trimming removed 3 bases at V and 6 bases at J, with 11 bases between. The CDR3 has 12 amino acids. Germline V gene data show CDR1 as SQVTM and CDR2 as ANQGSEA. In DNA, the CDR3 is TGCAGCGTTGAGCGGGGAACGGATGGCTACACCTTC. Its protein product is CSVERGTDGYTF.

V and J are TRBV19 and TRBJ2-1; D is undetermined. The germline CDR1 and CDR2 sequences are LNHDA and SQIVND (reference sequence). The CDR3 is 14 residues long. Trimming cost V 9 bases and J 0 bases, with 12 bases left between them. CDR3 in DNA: TGTGCCAGCGGAAGGAGTAGCTCCTACAATGAGCAGTTCTTC. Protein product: CASGRSSSYNEQFF. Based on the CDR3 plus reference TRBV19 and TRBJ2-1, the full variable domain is DGGITQSPKYLFRKEGQNVTLSCEQNLNHDAMYWYRQDPGQGLRLIYYSQIVNDFQKGDIAEGYSVSREKKESFPLTVTSAQKNPTAFYLCASGRSSSYNEQFFGPGTRLTVL.

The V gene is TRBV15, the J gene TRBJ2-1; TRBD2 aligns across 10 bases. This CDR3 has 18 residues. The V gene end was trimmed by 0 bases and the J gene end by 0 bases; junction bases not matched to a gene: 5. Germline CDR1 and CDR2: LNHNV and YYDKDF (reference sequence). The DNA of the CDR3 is TGTGCCACCAGCAGAGACCGGGCTAGCGGGAGCTCCTACAATGAGCAGTTCTTC. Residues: CATSRDRASGSSYNEQFF. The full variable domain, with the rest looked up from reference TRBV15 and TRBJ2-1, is DAMVIQNPRYQVTQFGKPVTLSCSQTLNHNVMYWYQQKSSQAPKLLFHYYDKDFNNEADTPDNFQSRRPNTSFCFLDIRSPGLGDTAMYLCATSRDRASGSSYNEQFFGPGTRLTVL.

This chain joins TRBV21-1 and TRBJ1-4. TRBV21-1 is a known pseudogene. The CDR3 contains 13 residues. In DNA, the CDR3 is TGTGCCAGCCCTGAGGGAGGAAAGGGAAAACTGTTTTTT. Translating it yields CASPEGGKGKLFF.

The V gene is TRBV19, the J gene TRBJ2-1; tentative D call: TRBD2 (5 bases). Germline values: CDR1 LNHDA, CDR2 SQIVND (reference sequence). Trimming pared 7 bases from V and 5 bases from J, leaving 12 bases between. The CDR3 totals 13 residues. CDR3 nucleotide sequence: TGTGCCAGTACCAAGGACTGGAACAATGAGCAGTTCTTC. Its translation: CASTKDWNNEQFF.

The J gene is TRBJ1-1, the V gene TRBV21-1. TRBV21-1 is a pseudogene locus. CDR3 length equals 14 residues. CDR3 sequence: CASSNRDEDTEAFF. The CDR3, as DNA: TGTGCCAGCAGCAATAGAGACGAGGACACTGAAGCTTTCTTT.

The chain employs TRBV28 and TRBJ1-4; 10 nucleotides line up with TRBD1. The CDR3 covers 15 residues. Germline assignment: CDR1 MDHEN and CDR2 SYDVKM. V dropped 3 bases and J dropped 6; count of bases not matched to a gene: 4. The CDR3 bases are TGTGCCAGCAGTTTTCGAGGGACAGGGGATGAAAAACTGTTTTTT. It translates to CASSFRGTGDEKLFF.

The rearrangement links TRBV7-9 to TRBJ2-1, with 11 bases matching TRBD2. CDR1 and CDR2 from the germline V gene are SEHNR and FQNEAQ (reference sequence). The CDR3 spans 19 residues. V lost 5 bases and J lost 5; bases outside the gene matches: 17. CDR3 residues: CASSPGLAVRVGAHNEQFF. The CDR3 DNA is TGTGCCAGCAGCCCGGGACTAGCGGTCCGGGTCGGAGCACACAATGAGCAGTTCTTC.

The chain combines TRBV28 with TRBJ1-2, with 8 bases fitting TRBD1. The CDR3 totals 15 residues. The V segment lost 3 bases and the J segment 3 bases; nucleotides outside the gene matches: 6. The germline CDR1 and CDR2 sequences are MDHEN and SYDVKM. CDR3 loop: CASSLSGGSDYGYTF. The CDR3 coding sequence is TGTGCCAGCAGTTTGTCAGGGGGCAGTGACTATGGCTACACCTTC.

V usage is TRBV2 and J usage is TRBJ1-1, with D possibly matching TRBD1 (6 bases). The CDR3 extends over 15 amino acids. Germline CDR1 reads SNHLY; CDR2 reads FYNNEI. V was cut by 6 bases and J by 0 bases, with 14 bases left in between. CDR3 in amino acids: CASRVQGRLNTEAFF. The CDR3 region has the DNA TGTGCCAGCAGGGTACAGGGAAGGCTGAACACTGAAGCTTTCTTT.

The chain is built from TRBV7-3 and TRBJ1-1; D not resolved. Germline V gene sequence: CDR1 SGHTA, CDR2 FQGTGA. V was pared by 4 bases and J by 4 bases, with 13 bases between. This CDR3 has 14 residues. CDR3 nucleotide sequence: TGTGCCAGCAGCTCCGGCCCGGCGGGCACTGAAGCTTTCTTT. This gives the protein CASSSGPAGTEAFF.